The entry below gives a single T cell receptor beta chain sequence along with its context. Assay: immunoSEQ multiplex PCR; the TCRdb copy retains only in-frame clones and omits some. The sample has some 150,000 clones, approximately 94% seen once. The data originate from a study of control samples from healthy donors and cancer patients. CDR3 size: 16 residues. This clonotype originated in a man in his forties or fifties in good health. V is TRBV21-1 and J is TRBJ2-7; the table names TRBD1, a call not compared with the DNA. TRBV21-1 has pseudogene status. The sequencing sample was made of blood. The CDR3 DNA is TGTGCCAGCACCAGCCCGGGACAACTCCTTAACTACGAGCAGTACTTC. Residues: CASTSPGQLLNYEQYF.